Sequencing of this T cell receptor (beta chain) was carried out in a study of blood T cells in healthy people across ages. All donors came from Russia, were Caucasian and healthy, and spanned ages about 6 to 95. There are a few counts of this clonotype. The ends lost 4 bases at V and 8 bases at J; junction bases unmatched: 1. The CDR3 loop spans 12 amino acids. Germline lookup yields CDR1 SQVTM and CDR2 ANQGSEA. PCR was performed a second time for roughly 7 to 11 cycles using a sample-barcoded 5' primer and a J-beta primer mix. Sequencing of every sample gave 2.5 million or more CDR3-containing paired-end reads. TCRdb reprocessed the 5' RACE reads with MiXCR, giving one entry per CDR3 protein. The repertoire includes about 800,000 distinct CDR3 sequences, 55% to 75% of them detected once, and about 20% sits in the top ten.

This sequence was found in a man aged 25-40 years in good health. The specimen sequenced was blood. The rearrangement uses TRBV29-1 and TRBJ2-1, with TRBD1 matching over 11 bases. The CDR3 DNA sequence: TGCAGCGTTGGGACAGGGGGCTATGAGCAGTTCTTC. It codes for CSVGTGGYEQFF.